This T cell receptor beta chain was recovered during a study of blood T cell repertoires in COVID-19. In this sample, this clone turned up once. Clones were sequenced by immunoSEQ multiplex PCR, and TCRdb holds only the in-frame ones, with some missing. The sample holds about 150,000 clones, more than 80% seen once. V was clipped by 2 bases and J by 0 bases; unmatched bases: 3. The CDR3 spans 15 residues. From germline, CDR1 is MNHEY and CDR2 SVGEGT. Sequencing was done on a sample of PBMCs or T cells enriched from blood (not recorded which). The genes are TRBV6-2 or TRBV6-3 and TRBJ1-2; TRBD1 matches 7 bases. The sequence came from a man in his forties or fifties who had recovered from COVID-19. The CDR3 DNA reads as TGTGCCAGCAGTTACCCTGGGACAGCTAACTATGGCTACACCTTC. Encoded protein: CASSYPGTANYGYTF.